This entry is about one T cell receptor (beta chain). Antigen unknown. At the DNA level, this CDR3 is encoded by other sequences in the same sample as well. The data are from a study of shared clonotypes between healthy human individuals. Findings of the study overall: Around 4.7% was the fraction of naive CD4 clonotypes found shared across a few donors. Tissue TCR repertoires likely differ from these blood-only repertoires.

The donor population consisted of healthy HIV-negative adults with no recent acute infections or vaccinations. Using immunoSEQ multiplex PCR, the repertoire was profiled, and TCRdb retains in-frame clones only, with some absent. This table has more than 1.2 million clones, less than 99% appearing once. The CDR3 loop spans 14 amino acids. Germline-derived CDR1 and CDR2 are LNHNV and YYDKDF (reference sequence). The V end lost 0 bases, the J end lost 0 bases, and 6 bases lay between the germline ends. V gene TRBV15 combines with J gene TRBJ2-7; D gene uncertain. Material for sequencing was naive CD4+ T cells sorted from blood. The sample's subset: CD45RA+ positively selected. The sequence derives from a man aged 25 to 45 in good health. This chain's CDR3 is CATSREASSYEQYF. CDR3 nucleotides: TGTGCCACCAGCAGAGAGGCTAGCTCCTACGAGCAGTACTTC.